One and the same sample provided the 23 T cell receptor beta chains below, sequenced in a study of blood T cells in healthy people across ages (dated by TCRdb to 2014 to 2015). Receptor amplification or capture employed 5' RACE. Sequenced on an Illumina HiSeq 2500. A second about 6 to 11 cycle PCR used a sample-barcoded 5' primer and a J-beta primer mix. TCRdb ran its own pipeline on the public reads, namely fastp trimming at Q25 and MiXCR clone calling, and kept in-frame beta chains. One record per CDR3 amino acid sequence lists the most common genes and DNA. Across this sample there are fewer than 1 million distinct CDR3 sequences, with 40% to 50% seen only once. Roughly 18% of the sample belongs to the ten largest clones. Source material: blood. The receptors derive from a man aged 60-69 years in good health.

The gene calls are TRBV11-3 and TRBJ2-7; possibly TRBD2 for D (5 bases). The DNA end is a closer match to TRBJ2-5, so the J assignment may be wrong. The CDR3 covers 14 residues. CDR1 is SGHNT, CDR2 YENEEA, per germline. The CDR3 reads CASSFGVPKETQYF. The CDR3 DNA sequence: TGTGCCAGCAGCTTCGGGGTCCCCAAGGAGACCCAGTACTTC.

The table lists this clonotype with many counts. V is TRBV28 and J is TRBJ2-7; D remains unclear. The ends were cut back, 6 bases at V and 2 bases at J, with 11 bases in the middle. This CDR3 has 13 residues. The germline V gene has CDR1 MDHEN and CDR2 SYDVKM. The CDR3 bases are TGTGCCAGCAGCCTTAGCCTTACCTACGAGCAGTACTTC. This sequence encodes CASSLSLTYEQYF.

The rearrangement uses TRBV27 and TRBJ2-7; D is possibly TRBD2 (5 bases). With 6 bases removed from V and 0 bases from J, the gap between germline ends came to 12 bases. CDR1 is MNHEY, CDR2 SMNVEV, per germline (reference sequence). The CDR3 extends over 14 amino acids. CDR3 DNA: TGTGCCAGCAGCTCACGGGGTTACTCCTACGAGCAGTACTTC. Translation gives CASSSRGYSYEQYF.

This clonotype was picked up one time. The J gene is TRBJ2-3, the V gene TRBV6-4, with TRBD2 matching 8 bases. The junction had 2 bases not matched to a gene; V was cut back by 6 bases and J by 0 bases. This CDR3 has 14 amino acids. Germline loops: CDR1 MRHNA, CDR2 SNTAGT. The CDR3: CASRSGGSTDTQYF. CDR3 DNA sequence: TGTGCCAGCAGGAGCGGGGGTAGCACAGATACGCAGTATTTT.

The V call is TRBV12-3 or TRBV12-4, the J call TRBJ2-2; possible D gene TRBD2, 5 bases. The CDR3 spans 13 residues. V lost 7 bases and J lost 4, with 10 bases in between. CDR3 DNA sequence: TGTGCCAGCACCAGCCGGGGCACCGGGGAGCTGTTTTTT. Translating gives CASTSRGTGELFF.

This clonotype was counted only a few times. The CDR3 region has the DNA TGTGCCAGCAGCTTGGGGGTTAGGAACACTGAAGCTTTCTTT. Residues: CASSLGVRNTEAFF. The chain uses TRBV11-2 and TRBJ1-1; perhaps TRBD1 as D (5 bases). Germline loops: CDR1 SGHAT, CDR2 FQNNGV. The V end lost 3 bases, the J end lost 1 base, and 9 bases lay between the germline ends. This CDR3 has 14 amino acids. Complete variable domain (other parts from reference TRBV11-2 and TRBJ1-1): EAGVAQSPRYKIIEKRQSVAFWCNPISGHATLYWYQQILGQGPKLLIQFQNNGVVDDSQLPKDRFSAERLKGVDSTLKIQPAKLEDSAVYLCASSLGVRNTEAFFGQGTRLTVV.

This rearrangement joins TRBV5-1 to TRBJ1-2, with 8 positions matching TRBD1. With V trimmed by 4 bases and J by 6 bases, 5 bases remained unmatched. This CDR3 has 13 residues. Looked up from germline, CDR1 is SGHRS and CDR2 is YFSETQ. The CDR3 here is CASSIGQGDGYTF. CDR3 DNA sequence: TGCGCCAGCAGCATAGGACAGGGAGATGGCTACACCTTC.

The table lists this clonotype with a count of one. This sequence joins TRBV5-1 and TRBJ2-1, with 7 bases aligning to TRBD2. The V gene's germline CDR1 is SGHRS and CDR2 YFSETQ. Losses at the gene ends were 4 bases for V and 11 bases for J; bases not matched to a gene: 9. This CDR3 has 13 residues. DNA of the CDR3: TGCGCCAGCAGCACCTATACTAGCGCGCAGCAGTTCTTC. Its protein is CASSTYTSAQQFF.

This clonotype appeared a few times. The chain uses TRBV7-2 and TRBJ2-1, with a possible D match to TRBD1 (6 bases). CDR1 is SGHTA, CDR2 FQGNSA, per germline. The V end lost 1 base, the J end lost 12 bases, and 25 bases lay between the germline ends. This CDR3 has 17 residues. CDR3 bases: TGTGCCAGCAGCTTAGGGACAGTCCCCCAAGGAAGAGGGGTGCAGTTCTTC. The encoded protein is CASSLGTVPQGRGVQFF.

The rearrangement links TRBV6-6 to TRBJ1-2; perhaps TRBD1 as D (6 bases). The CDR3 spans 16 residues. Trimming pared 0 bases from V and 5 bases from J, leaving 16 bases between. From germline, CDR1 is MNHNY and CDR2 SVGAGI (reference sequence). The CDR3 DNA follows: TGTGCCAGCAGTTACTCGCGGGCAGGGGTTCGGTATGGCTACACCTTC. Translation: CASSYSRAGVRYGYTF.

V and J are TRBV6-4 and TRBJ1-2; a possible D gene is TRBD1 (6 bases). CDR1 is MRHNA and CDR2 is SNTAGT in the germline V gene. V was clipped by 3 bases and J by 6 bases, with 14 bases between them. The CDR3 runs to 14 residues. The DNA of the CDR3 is TGTGCCAGCAGTGATGGGGGCCGCGGAGATGGCTACACCTTC. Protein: CASSDGGRGDGYTF.

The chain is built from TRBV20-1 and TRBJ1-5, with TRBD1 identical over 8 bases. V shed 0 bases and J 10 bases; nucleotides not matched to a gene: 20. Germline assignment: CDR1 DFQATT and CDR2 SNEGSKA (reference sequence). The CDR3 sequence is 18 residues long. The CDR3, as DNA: TGCAGTGCTAGAGATTCGAGGACAGGGTACTTTGGTGGGGGTCCCCAGCATTTT. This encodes CSARDSRTGYFGGGPQHF.

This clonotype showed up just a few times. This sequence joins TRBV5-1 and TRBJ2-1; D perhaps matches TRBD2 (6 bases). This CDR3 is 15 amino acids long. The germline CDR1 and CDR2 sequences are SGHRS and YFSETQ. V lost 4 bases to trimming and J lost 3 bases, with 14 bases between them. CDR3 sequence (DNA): TGCGCCAGCAGCCTCGGGACTCCTCGCTACAATGAGCAGTTCTTC. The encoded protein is CASSLGTPRYNEQFF. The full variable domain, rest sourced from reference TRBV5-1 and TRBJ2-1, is KAGVTQTPRYLIKTRGQQVTLSCSPISGHRSVSWYQQTPGQGLQFLFEYFSETQRNKGNFPGRFSGRQFSNSRSEMNVSTLELGDSALYLCASSLGTPRYNEQFFGPGTRLTVL.

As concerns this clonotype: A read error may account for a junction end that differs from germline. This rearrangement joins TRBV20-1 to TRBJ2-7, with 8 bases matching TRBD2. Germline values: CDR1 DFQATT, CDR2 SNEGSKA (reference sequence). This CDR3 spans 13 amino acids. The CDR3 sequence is CSVSGGSSYGQYF. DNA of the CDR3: TGCAGTGTCAGCGGGGGCTCCTCCTACGGGCAGTACTTC.

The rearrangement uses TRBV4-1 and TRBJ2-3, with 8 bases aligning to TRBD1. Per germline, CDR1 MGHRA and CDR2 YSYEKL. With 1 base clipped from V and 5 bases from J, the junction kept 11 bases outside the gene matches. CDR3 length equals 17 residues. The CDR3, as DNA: TGCGCCAGCAGCCAAGTCGGGACAGGTCAGTGGAAAGATACGCAGTATTTT. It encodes CASSQVGTGQWKDTQYF.

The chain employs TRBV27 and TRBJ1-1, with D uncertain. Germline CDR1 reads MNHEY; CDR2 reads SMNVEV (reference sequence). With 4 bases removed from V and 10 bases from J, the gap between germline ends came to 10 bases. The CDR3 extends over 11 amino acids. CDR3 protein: CASSSSFGAFF. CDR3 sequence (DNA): TGTGCCAGCAGTTCCTCCTTTGGAGCTTTCTTT.

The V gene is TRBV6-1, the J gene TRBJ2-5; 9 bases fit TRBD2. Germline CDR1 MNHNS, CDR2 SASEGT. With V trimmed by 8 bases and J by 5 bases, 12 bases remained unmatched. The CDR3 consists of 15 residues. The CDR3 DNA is TGTGCCAGCGGGGAAGCTAGCGGGACTCGGGAGACCCAGTACTTC. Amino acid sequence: CASGEASGTRETQYF.

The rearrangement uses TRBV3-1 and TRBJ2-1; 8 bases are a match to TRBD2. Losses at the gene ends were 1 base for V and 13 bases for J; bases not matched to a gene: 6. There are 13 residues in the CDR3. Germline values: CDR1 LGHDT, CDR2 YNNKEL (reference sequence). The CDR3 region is CASSQGTSKTQFF. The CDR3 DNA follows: TGTGCCAGCAGCCAAGGGACTAGCAAGACCCAGTTCTTC.

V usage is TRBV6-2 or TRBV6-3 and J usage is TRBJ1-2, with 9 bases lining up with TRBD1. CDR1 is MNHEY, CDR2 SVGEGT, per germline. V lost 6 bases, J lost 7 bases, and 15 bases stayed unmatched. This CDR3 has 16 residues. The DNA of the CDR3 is TGTGCCAGCAGCATCAGACAGGGGGTCCGTCTGAGTGGCTACACCTTC. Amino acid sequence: CASSIRQGVRLSGYTF.

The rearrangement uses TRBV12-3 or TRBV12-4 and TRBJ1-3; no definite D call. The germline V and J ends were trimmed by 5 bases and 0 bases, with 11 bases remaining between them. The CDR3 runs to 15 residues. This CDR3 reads CASSTHSVSGNTIYF. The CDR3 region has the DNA TGTGCCAGCAGTACCCACAGCGTCTCTGGAAACACCATATATTTT.

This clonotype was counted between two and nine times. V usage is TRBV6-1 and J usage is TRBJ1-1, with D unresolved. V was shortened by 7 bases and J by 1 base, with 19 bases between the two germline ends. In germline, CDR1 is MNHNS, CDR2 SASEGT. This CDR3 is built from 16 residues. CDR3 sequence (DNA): TGTGCCAGCACCTACCCAGAGGAAGGGCGGAACACTGAAGCTTTCTTT. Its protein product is CASTYPEEGRNTEAFF.

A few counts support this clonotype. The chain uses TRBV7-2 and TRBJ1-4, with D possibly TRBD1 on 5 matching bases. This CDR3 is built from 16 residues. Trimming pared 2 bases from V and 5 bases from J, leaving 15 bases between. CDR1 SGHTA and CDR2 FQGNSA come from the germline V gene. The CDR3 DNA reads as TGTGCCAGCAGCTTACCCCCGGGACCGAGAAATGAAAAACTGTTTTTT. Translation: CASSLPPGPRNEKLFF.

The CDR3 nucleotides are TGCAGTGCTAGAGTGGCATCTATCTACGAGCAGTACTTC. This gives the protein CSARVASIYEQYF. The chain joins TRBV20-1 to TRBJ2-7, with D unresolved. The V and J ends lost 1 base and 3 bases respectively, with 10 bases between them. Germline V gene data show CDR1 as DFQATT and CDR2 as SNEGSKA (reference sequence). CDR3 length: 13 amino acids.